A single T cell receptor (beta chain) is shown here with its context. The record originates from a study of blood T cell repertoires in COVID-19. Study in general: Sample material is recorded as cDNA or gDNA derived from T cells, B-cell-depleted T cells, or PBMCs.

The CDR3 length is 14 residues. Germline CDR1 reads SGDLS; CDR2 reads YYNGEE. Deletions cut 4 bases from V and 5 bases from J, with 13 bases between. This table comes from immunoSEQ multiplex PCR, and its TCRdb copy is limited to in-frame clones, with some not included. The data contain 45,000 to 55,000 clones, around 88% of them singletons. The material sequenced was peripheral blood. The J gene is TRBJ1-5, the V gene TRBV9; TRBD1 is a possible D gene (6 bases). The receptor was derived from a woman of 80 years or more with acute or convalescent COVID-19. The CDR3 sequence: CASSSQGWDQPQHF. In nucleotides, the CDR3 is TGTGCCAGCAGCAGTCAGGGGTGGGATCAGCCCCAGCATTTT. The complete variable domain, with remaining parts taken from reference TRBV9 and TRBJ1-5, reads DSGVTQTPKHLITATGQRVTLRCSPRSGDLSVYWYQQSLDQGLQFLIQYYNGEERAKGNILERFSAQQFPDLHSELNLSSLELGDSALYFCASSSQGWDQPQHFGDGTRLSIL.